A single T cell receptor (beta chain) is shown here with its context. The antigen remains unidentified. The sample comes from a study of T cell repertoires in cytomegalovirus infection. Study-level information: Indications of both CMV infection and matching HLA type were provided by public TCR beta signatures.

General study results and limits: HLA-C-restricted, CMV-specific TCR beta clonotypes were dominant ex vivo.

TCRdb recomputed calls from the reads with MiXCR, one row per CDR3 protein. This sample carries around 71,000 distinct CDR3 sequences, roughly 37% of them seen once, and the ten largest clones take 85% to 95%. V lost 3 bases, J lost 0 bases, and 11 bases lay in between. The CDR3 consists of 15 residues. This clonotype was sampled from a human donor in good health (CMV status not recorded). Some clones in this sample may be carry-over from other donors' samples. This chain links TRBV12-3 or TRBV12-4 with TRBJ1-1; D gene ambiguous. This specimen was CD8+ T cells from cultured PBMCs, taken from culture after CMV antigen stimulation. This CDR3 reads CASSFAALLNTEAFF. CDR3 sequence (DNA): TGTGCCAGCAGTTTTGCCGCACTCTTGAACACTGAAGCTTTCTTT.